The next 18 T cell receptor beta chains were all read from a single sample in a study of monozygotic twins with cystic fibrosis. Sequencing used immunoSEQ multiplex PCR; TCRdb keeps in-frame clones, though not all of them. The table lists 30,000 to 40,000 clones, over 80% of them singletons. Sample: blood. Source of these receptors: a boy aged 2-15 years with cystic fibrosis.

The chain carries TRBV19 and TRBJ1-4; 8 bases fit TRBD1. CDR1 and CDR2 (germline): LNHDA, SQIVND (reference sequence). The V gene end was trimmed by 4 bases and the J gene end by 3 bases; junction bases not matched to a gene: 4. The CDR3 extends over 15 amino acids. CDR3 bases: TGTGCCAGTAGTACCTCGGGACAGGCTAATGAAAAACTGTTTTTT. This translates into CASSTSGQANEKLFF.

The chain joins TRBV2 to TRBJ2-5, with TRBD2 matching 11 bases. The trim removed 2 bases at V and 4 bases at J, leaving 9 bases unmatched. CDR1 and CDR2 (germline): SNHLY, FYNNEI. The CDR3 has 17 amino acids. CDR3 loop: CASSEQPSGGYRETQYF. Written as DNA, the CDR3 is TGTGCCAGCAGTGAACAGCCTAGCGGGGGGTACAGAGAGACCCAGTACTTC.

As regards this clone: An end of the junction does not agree with germline; a read error may underlie this. The chain recombines TRBV10-3 with TRBJ1-2; D unresolved. This CDR3 region has 12 residues. Germline CDR1 is ENHRY and CDR2 is SYGVKD. CDR3 coding DNA: TGTGCCATCAGTGAGGACGCTTATGGGTACACCTTC. Translating it yields CAISEDAYGYTF.

Only one count was recorded for this clone. The chain recombines TRBV4-1 with TRBJ1-2; TRBD1 aligns across 12 bases. The V segment lost 0 bases and the J segment 8 bases; nucleotides outside the gene matches: 7. The CDR3 is made up of 16 amino acids. CDR1 and CDR2 from the germline V gene are MGHRA and YSYEKL. The CDR3 loop is CASSQDPGQGAWGYTF. The CDR3 DNA reads TGCGCCAGCAGCCAAGACCCGGGACAGGGGGCGTGGGGCTACACCTTC.

The chain has TRBV6-5 and TRBJ1-4, with D hard to call. The V gene lost 8 bases and the J gene lost 0 bases, with 13 bases spanning the gap. The CDR3 loop spans 15 amino acids. From germline, CDR1 is MNHEY and CDR2 SVGAGI. The CDR3 nucleotides read TGTGCCAGCTGTCCGGGCTTTGCAACTAATGAAAAACTGTTTTTT. Its protein is CASCPGFATNEKLFF.

The chain couples TRBV25-1 to TRBJ2-5; 9 bases align to TRBD2. The CDR3 runs to 15 residues. V shed 6 bases, J shed 5 bases, and the junction held 10 bases outside the gene matches. Germline CDR1 reads MGHDK; CDR2 reads SYGVNS. This CDR3 is CASSPGLAGVETQYF. CDR3 nucleotides: TGTGCCAGCAGCCCTGGATTAGCGGGGGTGGAGACCCAGTACTTC.

The V gene is TRBV19, the J gene TRBJ2-7, with 10 bases identical to TRBD1. CDR1 is LNHDA and CDR2 is SQIVND in the germline V gene (reference sequence). Unmatched junction bases numbered 9, after V lost 6 bases and J lost 7 bases. The CDR3 runs to 14 residues. The chain's CDR3 is CASSPGTGVYEQYF. The CDR3 DNA is TGTGCCAGTAGCCCCGGGACAGGGGTTTATGAGCAGTACTTC.

The chain carries TRBV12-5 and TRBJ2-7; TRBD1 is a possible D gene (6 bases). Trimming pared 4 bases from V and 5 bases from J, leaving 18 bases between. CDR1 is LGHNT and CDR2 is FRNRAP in the germline V gene. The CDR3 is 15 amino acids. The CDR3 region is CASGSTPGTLNEQYF. For the CDR3, the DNA is TGTGCTAGTGGTTCGACCCCCGGGACACTCAACGAGCAGTACTTC.

V and J are TRBV25-1 and TRBJ1-6; 9 bases agree with TRBD1. CDR3 length equals 16 residues. V lost 6 bases and J lost 8; bases outside the gene matches: 11. CDR1 is MGHDK, CDR2 SYGVNS, per germline. In DNA, the CDR3 is TGTGCCAGCAGCCCCACTGCCGGGACAGGGTATTCACCCCTCCACTTT. This gives the protein CASSPTAGTGYSPLHF.

In its sample, this clone was seen a few times. V usage is TRBV7-9 and J usage is TRBJ1-1; D is ambiguous. There are 14 residues in the CDR3. Trimming took off 4 bases at V and 3 bases at J, with 12 bases between the two ends. CDR1 SEHNR and CDR2 FQNEAQ come from the germline V gene (reference sequence). As DNA, the CDR3 is TGTGCCAGCAGCTACTATACTACGGACACTGAAGCTTTCTTT. Amino acid sequence: CASSYYTTDTEAFF.

The chain combines TRBV4-2 with TRBJ1-2; 8 positions agree with TRBD1. With 5 bases clipped from V and 6 bases from J, the junction kept 11 bases outside the gene matches. Germline assignment: CDR1 LGHNA and CDR2 YNFKEQ. This CDR3 has 15 residues. The CDR3 DNA sequence: TGTGCCAGCAGCGATACCCAGGGGGCCAAGGATGGCTACACCTTC. Its protein is CASSDTQGAKDGYTF.

This chain joins TRBV15 and TRBJ2-2, with 8 bases identical to TRBD1. This CDR3 spans 17 amino acids. The germline V gene encodes CDR1 LNHNV and CDR2 YYDKDF (reference sequence). V shed 4 bases and J 1 base; nucleotides not matched to a gene: 8. CDR3 region: CATSTTRTGRNTGELFF. The CDR3 bases are TGTGCCACCAGCACCACCCGGACAGGGAGGAACACCGGGGAGCTGTTTTTT.

The chain combines TRBV2 with TRBJ1-6; D unclear. Trimming removed 8 bases at V and 7 bases at J, with 15 bases between. Looked up from germline, CDR1 is SNHLY and CDR2 is FYNNEI. CDR3 length: 14 residues. CDR3 amino acids: CASYLGPSNSPLHF. As DNA, the CDR3 is TGTGCCAGCTACTTAGGACCGTCGAATTCACCCCTCCACTTT. Complete variable domain (other parts from reference TRBV2 and TRBJ1-6): EPEVTQTPSHQVTQMGQEVILRCVPISNHLYFYWYRQILGQKVEFLVSFYNNEISEKSEIFDDQFSVERPDGSNFTLKIRSTKLEDSAMYFCASYLGPSNSPLHFGNGTRLTVT.

The V call is TRBV7-6, the J call TRBJ1-4; no reliable D call. V was clipped by 8 bases and J by 6 bases, with 10 bases between them. This CDR3 comprises 12 residues. CDR1 and CDR2 from the germline V gene are SGHVS and FNYEAQ. This CDR3 reads CASSDGDEKLFF. In DNA, the CDR3 is TGTGCCAGCTCGGACGGCGATGAAAAACTGTTTTTT.

The chain has TRBV5-4 and TRBJ2-5, with D uncertain. Germline loops: CDR1 SGHNT, CDR2 YYREEE (reference sequence). V was pared by 0 bases and J by 2 bases, with 11 bases between. The CDR3 is 15 amino acids. The CDR3 DNA follows: TGTGCCAGCAGCTTGGACCAGGACCCACAAGAGACCCAGTACTTC. This sequence encodes CASSLDQDPQETQYF.

The chain carries TRBV18 and TRBJ1-1; D may be TRBD1 (6 bases). This CDR3 comprises 14 residues. Trimming shortened V by 3 bases and J by 1 base, and 9 bases separated the two germline ends. Germline CDR1 is KGHSH and CDR2 is LQKENI. The CDR3 is CASSPPGENTEAFF. Written as DNA, the CDR3 is TGTGCCAGCTCACCTCCAGGGGAGAACACTGAAGCTTTCTTT.

This clone was counted only a few times. The V call is TRBV6-5, the J call TRBJ2-2, with D possibly TRBD1 on 5 matching bases. V was clipped by 6 bases and J by 6 bases, with 17 bases between them. The CDR3 is 15 residues long. Germline CDR1 and CDR2: MNHEY and SVGAGI. CDR3 in amino acids: CASSPQGLSAGELFF. Here the CDR3 DNA reads TGTGCCAGCAGCCCCCAGGGTCTCTCGGCCGGGGAGCTGTTTTTT.

V usage is TRBV9 and J usage is TRBJ1-2; tentatively, D is TRBD1 (5 bases). The CDR3 extends over 16 amino acids. CDR1 and CDR2 from the germline V gene are SGDLS and YYNGEE. V gave up 4 bases and J gave up 3 bases, with 19 bases separating them. The DNA for the CDR3 is TGTGCCAGCAGCCGAGACGACAGCACCCCACACTATGGCTACACCTTC. It encodes CASSRDDSTPHYGYTF.